Reported below is one TCR beta chain. Via MiXCR, TCRdb re-called the RT-PCR reads, giving one row per CDR3 protein. This table holds more than 600,000 distinct CDR3 sequences, 14% found once. In germline, CDR1 is DFQATT, CDR2 SNEGSKA (reference sequence). The CDR3 totals 16 residues. Trimming removed 4 bases from V and 0 bases from J, with 17 bases in between. The V gene is TRBV20-1, the J gene TRBJ2-3, with D maybe TRBD2 (5 bases). Sequencing was done on a sample of memory CD4+ T cells from blood. The receptor was isolated from a female donor in good health, serving as a healthy control. The CDR3 protein is CSATEGGSTSTDTQYF. CDR3 DNA sequence: TGCAGTGCTACCGAGGGCGGGTCTACTAGCACAGATACGCAGTATTTT.